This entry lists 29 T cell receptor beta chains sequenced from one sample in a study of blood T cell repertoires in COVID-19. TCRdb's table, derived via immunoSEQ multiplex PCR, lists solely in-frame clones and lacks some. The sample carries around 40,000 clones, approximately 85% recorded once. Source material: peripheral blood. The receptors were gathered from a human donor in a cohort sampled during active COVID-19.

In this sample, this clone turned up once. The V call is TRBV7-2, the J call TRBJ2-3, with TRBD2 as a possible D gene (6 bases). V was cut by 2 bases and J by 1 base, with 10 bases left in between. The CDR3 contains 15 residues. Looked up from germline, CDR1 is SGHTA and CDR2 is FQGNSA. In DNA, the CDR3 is TGTGCCAGCAGCTTATACGGGACTCGCACAGATACGCAGTATTTT. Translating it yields CASSLYGTRTDTQYF.

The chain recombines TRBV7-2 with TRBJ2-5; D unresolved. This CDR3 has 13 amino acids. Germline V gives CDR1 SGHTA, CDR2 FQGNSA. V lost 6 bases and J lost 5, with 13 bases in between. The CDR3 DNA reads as TGTGCCAGCAGTATGCCCGAGACTGAGACCCAGTACTTC. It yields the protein CASSMPETETQYF.

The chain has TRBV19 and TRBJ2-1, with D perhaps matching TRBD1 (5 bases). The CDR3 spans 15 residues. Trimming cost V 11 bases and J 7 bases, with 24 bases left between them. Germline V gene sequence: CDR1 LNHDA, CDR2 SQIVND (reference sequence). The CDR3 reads CAVRAGQGLLNEQFF. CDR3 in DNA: TGTGCCGTACGGGCAGGCCAGGGATTACTGAATGAGCAGTTCTTC.

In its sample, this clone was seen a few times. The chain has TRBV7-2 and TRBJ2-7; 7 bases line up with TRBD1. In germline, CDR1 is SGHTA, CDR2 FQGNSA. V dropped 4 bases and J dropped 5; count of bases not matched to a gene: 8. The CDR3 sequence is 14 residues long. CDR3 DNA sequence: TGTGCCAGCAGCTCTAGACAGGGCCTTGACGAGCAGTACTTC. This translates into CASSSRQGLDEQYF.

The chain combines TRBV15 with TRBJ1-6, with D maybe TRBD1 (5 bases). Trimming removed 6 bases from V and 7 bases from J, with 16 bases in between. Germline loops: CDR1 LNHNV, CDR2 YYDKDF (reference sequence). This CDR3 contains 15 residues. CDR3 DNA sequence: TGTGCCACCAGTTTACCGACATCAGGGAATTCACCCCTCCACTTT. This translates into CATSLPTSGNSPLHF.

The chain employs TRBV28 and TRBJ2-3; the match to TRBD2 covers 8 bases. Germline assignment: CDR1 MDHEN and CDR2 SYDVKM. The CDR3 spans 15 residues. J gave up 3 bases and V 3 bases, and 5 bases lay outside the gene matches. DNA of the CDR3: TGTGCCAGCAGTTTTTACGGGGGGGGAACAGATACGCAGTATTTT. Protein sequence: CASSFYGGGTDTQYF.

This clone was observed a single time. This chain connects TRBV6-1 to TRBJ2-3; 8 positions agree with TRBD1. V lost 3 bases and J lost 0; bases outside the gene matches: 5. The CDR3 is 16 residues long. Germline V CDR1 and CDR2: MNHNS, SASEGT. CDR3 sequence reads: CASSERQGRSTDTQYF. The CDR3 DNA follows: TGTGCCAGCAGTGAGAGACAGGGGCGAAGCACAGATACGCAGTATTTT.

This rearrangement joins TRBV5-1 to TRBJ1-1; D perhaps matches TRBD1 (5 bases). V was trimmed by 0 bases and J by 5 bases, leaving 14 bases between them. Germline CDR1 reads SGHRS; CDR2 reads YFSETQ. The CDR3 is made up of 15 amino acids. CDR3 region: CASSLERARQTEAFF. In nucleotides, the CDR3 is TGCGCCAGCAGCTTGGAAAGGGCAAGACAGACTGAAGCTTTCTTT.

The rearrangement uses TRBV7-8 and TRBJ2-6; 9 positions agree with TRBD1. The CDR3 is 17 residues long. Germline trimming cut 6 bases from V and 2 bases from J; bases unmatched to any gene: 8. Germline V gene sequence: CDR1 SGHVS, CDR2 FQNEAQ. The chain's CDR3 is CASSRTGGSTGANVLTF. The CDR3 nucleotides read TGTGCCAGCAGTCGTACAGGGGGCTCAACTGGGGCCAACGTCCTGACTTTC.

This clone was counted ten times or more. The CDR3: CASSFETGGLSEQYF. The DNA for the CDR3 is TGTGCCAGCAGCTTCGAGACAGGCGGATTGAGCGAGCAGTACTTC. The chain joins TRBV5-4 to TRBJ2-7, with D perhaps matching TRBD1 (6 bases). This CDR3 has 15 amino acids. V shed 2 bases and J shed 6 bases, with 18 bases lying between them. The germline gives CDR1 SGHNT, CDR2 YYREEE (reference sequence).

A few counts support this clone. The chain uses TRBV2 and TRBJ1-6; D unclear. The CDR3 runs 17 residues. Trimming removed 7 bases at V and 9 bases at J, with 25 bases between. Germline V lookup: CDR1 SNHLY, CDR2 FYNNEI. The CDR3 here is CASNLQHSTASSSPLHF. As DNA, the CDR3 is TGTGCCAGCAACCTACAACACAGTACTGCATCCTCTTCACCCCTCCACTTT.

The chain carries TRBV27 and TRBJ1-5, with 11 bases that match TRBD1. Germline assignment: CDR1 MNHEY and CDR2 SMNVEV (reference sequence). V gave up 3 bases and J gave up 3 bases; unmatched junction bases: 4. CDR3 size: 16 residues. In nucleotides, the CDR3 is TGTGCCAGCAGTTTTGGGACAGGGGGAAACAATCAGCCCCAGCATTTT. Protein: CASSFGTGGNNQPQHF.

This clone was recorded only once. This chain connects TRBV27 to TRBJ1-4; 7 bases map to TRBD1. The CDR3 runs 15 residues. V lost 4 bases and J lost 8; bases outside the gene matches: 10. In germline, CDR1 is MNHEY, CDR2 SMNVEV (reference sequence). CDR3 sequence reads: CASSSWTGGEEKLFF. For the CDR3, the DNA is TGTGCCAGCAGTTCATGGACAGGAGGGGAGGAAAAACTGTTTTTT.

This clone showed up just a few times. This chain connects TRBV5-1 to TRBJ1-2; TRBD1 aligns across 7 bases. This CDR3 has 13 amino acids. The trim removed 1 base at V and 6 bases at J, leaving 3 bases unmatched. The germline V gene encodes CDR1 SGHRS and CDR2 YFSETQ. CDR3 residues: CASSLTGEDGYTF. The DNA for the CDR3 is TGCGCCAGCAGCTTGACAGGGGAAGATGGCTACACCTTC.

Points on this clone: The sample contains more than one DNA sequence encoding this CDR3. CDR3 residues: CASSATSGGDTDTQYF. DNA for the CDR3: TGTGCCAGTAGTGCAACTAGCGGGGGGGACACAGATACGCAGTATTTT. This chain links TRBV19 with TRBJ2-3, with 13 bases fitting TRBD2. This CDR3 has 16 amino acids. J was trimmed by 2 bases and V by 5 bases; bases with no gene match: 4. The germline V gene encodes CDR1 LNHDA and CDR2 SQIVND (reference sequence). The variable domain in full, completed from reference TRBV19 and TRBJ2-3, reads DGGITQSPKYLFRKEGQNVTLSCEQNLNHDAMYWYRQDPGQGLRLIYYSQIVNDFQKGDIAEGYSVSREKKESFPLTVTSAQKNPTAFYLCASSATSGGDTDTQYFGPGTRLTVL.

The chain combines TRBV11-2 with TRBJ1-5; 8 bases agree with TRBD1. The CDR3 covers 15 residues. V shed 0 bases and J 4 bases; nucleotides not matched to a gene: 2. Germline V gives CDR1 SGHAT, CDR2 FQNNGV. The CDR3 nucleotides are TGTGCCAGCAGCTTAGATTGGACAGGGAATCAGCCCCAGCATTTT. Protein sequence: CASSLDWTGNQPQHF.

Here the CDR3 reads CASSLGREAYYEQYF. The CDR3 DNA is TGTGCCAGCAGCTTGGGGCGGGAGGCCTACTACGAGCAGTACTTC. The chain joins TRBV7-2 to TRBJ2-7; 8 nucleotides match TRBD2. This CDR3 spans 15 amino acids. The trim removed 3 bases at V and 3 bases at J, leaving 7 bases unmatched. Germline V gene lookup returns CDR1 SGHTA and CDR2 FQGNSA.

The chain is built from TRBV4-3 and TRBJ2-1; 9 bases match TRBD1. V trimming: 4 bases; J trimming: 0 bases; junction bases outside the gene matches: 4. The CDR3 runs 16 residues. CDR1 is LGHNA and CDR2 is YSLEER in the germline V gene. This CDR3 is CASSPGQGSSYNEQFF. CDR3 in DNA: TGCGCCAGCAGCCCCGGACAGGGGAGCTCCTACAATGAGCAGTTCTTC.

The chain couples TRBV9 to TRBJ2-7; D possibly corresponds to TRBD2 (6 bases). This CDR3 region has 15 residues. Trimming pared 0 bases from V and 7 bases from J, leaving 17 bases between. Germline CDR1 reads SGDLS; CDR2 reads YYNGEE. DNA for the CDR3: TGTGCCAGCAGCGTAGGTGGAGGGAGGTCGGGGGAGCAGTACTTC. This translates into CASSVGGGRSGEQYF.

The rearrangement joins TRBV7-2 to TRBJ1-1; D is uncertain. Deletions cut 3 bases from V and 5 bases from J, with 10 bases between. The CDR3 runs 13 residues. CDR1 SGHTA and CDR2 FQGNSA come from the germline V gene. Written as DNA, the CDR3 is TGTGCCAGCAGCTTGAGGATTCGGACTGAAGCTTTCTTT. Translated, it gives CASSLRIRTEAFF.

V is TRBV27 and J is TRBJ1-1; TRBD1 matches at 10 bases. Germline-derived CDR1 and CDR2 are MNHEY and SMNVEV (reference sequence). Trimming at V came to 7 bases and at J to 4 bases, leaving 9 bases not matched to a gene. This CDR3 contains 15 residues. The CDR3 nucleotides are TGTGCCAGCAAAGTCGACAGGGGGCGCGGCACTGAAGCTTTCTTT. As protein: CASKVDRGRGTEAFF.

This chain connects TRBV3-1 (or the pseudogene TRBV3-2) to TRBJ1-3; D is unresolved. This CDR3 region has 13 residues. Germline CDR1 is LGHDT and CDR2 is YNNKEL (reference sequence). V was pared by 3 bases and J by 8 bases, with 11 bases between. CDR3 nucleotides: TGTGCCAGCAGCCAGCGGAGTTCAGACACCATATATTTT. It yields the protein CASSQRSSDTIYF.

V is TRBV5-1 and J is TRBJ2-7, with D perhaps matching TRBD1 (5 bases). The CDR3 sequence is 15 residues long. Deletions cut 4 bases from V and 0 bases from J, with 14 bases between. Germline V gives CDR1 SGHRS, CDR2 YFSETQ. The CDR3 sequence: CASSQPTVSSYEQYF. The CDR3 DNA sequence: TGCGCCAGCAGCCAACCGACAGTGAGCTCCTACGAGCAGTACTTC.

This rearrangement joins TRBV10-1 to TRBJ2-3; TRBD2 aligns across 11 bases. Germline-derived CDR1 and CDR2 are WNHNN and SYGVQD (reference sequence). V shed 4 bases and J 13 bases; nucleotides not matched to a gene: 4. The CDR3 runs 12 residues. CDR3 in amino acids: CASSASGGNKYF. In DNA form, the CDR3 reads TGCGCCAGCAGTGCTAGCGGGGGGAATAAGTATTTT.

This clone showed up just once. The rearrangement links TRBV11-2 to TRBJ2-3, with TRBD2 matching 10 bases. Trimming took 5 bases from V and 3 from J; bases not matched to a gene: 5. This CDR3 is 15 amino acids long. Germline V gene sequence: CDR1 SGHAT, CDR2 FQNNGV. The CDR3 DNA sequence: TGTGCCAGCAGCACGCCGGGACTAGCGACAGATACGCAGTATTTT. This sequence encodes CASSTPGLATDTQYF.

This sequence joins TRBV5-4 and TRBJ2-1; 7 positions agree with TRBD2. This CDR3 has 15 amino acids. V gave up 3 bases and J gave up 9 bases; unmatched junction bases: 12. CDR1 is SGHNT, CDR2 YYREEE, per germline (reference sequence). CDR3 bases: TGTGCCAGCAGCTCCCGGGACTACCTTGTGGGTGAGCAGTTCTTC. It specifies CASSSRDYLVGEQFF.

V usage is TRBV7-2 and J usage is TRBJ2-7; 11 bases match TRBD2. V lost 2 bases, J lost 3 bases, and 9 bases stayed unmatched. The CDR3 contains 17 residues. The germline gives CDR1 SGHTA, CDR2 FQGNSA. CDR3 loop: CASSLRASGRPSYEQYF. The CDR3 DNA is TGTGCCAGCAGCTTAAGGGCTAGCGGGAGGCCAAGCTACGAGCAGTACTTC.

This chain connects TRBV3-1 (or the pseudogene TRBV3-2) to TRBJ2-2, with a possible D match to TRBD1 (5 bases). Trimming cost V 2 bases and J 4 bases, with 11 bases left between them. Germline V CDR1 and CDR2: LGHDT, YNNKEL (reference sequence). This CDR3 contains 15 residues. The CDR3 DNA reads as TGTGCCAGCAGCCAAAGGGGTGCAAGCACCGGGGAGCTGTTTTTT. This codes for CASSQRGASTGELFF.

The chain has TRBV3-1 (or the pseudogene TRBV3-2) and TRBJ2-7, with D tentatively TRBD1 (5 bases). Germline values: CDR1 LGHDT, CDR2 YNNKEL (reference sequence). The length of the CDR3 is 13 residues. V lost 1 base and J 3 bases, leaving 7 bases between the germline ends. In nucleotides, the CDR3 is TGTGCCAGCAGCCAAGTGCAGGGCTACGAGCAGTACTTC. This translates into CASSQVQGYEQYF.